These T cell receptor beta chains were read from a single sample in a study of identical twins. TCRdb fed the 5' RACE reads into MiXCR, producing one record per CDR3 protein. In the table there are approximately 630,000 distinct CDR3 sequences, about 7.1% of which are singletons. The same sample was also studied in work on yellow fever vaccine responses in identical twins.

Sequencing input: PBMCs. Receptor source: a woman aged 18 to 35 in good health. Both conserved end residues are part of each CDR3. A D gene is named only where the DNA matches it firmly. Some rows mark clone size as missing; the rest say once, few, many or name a class of expanded clone.

D,size,J,V,CDR3,DNA
NA,NA,TRBJ2-3,TRBV28,CASSLVEAGTQYF,TGTGCCAGCAGTTTAGTGGAGGCGGGTACGCAGTATTTT
TRBD2,NA,TRBJ2-1,TRBV7-9,CASSPRPLAGVYNEQFF,TGTGCCAGCAGCCCTAGGCCACTAGCGGGAGTATACAATGAGCAGTTCTTC
NA,few,TRBJ2-1,TRBV24-1,CATSDSTRTNEQFF,TGTGCCACCAGTGACAGCACACGCACAAATGAGCAGTTCTTC
NA,few,TRBJ2-7,TRBV2,CASSARGDTYEQYF,TGTGCCAGCAGCGCAAGGGGGGATACCTACGAGCAGTACTTC
TRBD1,NA,TRBJ2-5,TRBV20-1,CSASQGPGETQYF,TGCAGTGCTTCACAGGGGCCCGGGGAGACCCAGTACTTC
NA,few,TRBJ2-3,TRBV21-1,CASRIERGASTDTQYF,TGTGCCAGCAGAATTGAGCGGGGGGCCAGCACAGATACGCAGTATTTT
TRBD1,NA,TRBJ2-5,TRBV10-3,CAISDPGTGKRYQYF,TGTGCCATCAGTGACCCCGGGACAGGGAAGAGATACCAGTACTTC
TRBD1,few,TRBJ1-2,TRBV11-2,CASSLNLGQGVGYTF,TGTGCCAGCAGCTTAAACCTCGGACAGGGGGTTGGCTACACCTTC
TRBD1,many,TRBJ2-2,TRBV12-3/TRBV12-4,CASSSTGQGNTRELFF,TGTGCCAGCAGTTCCACGGGACAGGGCAACACTAGGGAGCTGTTTTTT
NA,few,TRBJ2-1,TRBV7-8,CASKLRLGASYNEQFF,TGTGCCAGCAAGCTACGGCTGGGCGCCTCCTACAATGAGCAGTTCTTC
NA,few,TRBJ1-1,TRBV10-3,CAISDGDTEAFF,TGTGCCATCAGTGATGGGGACACTGAAGCTTTCTTT
NA,few,TRBJ1-1,TRBV11-1,CASSLRSSEAFF,TGTGCCAGCAGCTTACGTTCGAGTGAAGCTTTCTTT
NA,NA,TRBJ1-2,TRBV12-2,CASRLVHPNYGYTF,TGTGCAAGTCGCTTAGTCCACCCTAACTATGGCTACACCTTC
NA,NA,TRBJ1-1,TRBV7-2,CASSPTHLRVAEAFF,TGTGCCAGCAGCCCAACTCACTTAAGGGTTGCTGAAGCTTTCTTT
NA,few,TRBJ1-1,TRBV13,CASSPFRANTEAFF,TGTGCCAGCAGCCCCTTTCGGGCGAACACTGAAGCTTTCTTT
NA,few,TRBJ2-1,TRBV13,CASSPGANYLGSYNEQFF,TGTGCCAGCTCGCCCGGGGCAAATTACTTGGGCTCCTACAATGAGCAGTTCTTC
NA,many,TRBJ2-7,TRBV2,CASSEALWAGRCF,TGTGCCAGCAGTGAAGCTCTGTGGGCAGGTCGATGCTTC
TRBD1,many,TRBJ1-5,TRBV24-1,CATSAGTGNQPQHF,TGTGCCACCAGTGCCGGGACAGGGAATCAGCCCCAGCATTTT
NA,few,TRBJ2-3,TRBV6-1,CASNGGSATTTDTQYF,TGTGCCAGCAACGGAGGTAGCGCGACGACCACAGATACGCAGTATTTT
NA,NA,TRBJ2-3,TRBV5-1,CASSEWDSKGTDTQYF,TGCGCCAGCAGCGAATGGGACTCTAAAGGCACAGATACGCAGTATTTT
NA,NA,TRBJ1-6,TRBV5-1,CASSLEAGPNSPLHF,TGCGCCAGCAGCTTGGAAGCAGGGCCTAATTCACCCCTCCACTTT
NA,NA,TRBJ2-1,TRBV12-3/TRBV12-4,CASSLTRGRDEQFF,TGTGCCAGCAGTTTAACCCGGGGTAGGGATGAGCAGTTCTTC
NA,NA,TRBJ2-5,TRBV7-2,CASSLNRQETQYF,TGTGCCAGCAGCTTAAATAGGCAGGAGACCCAGTACTTC
NA,few,TRBJ2-7,TRBV20-1,CSASYGSLQYEQYF,TGCAGTGCTAGTTACGGGAGTCTTCAGTACGAGCAGTACTTC
NA,NA,TRBJ2-3,TRBV20-1,CSARGEIYTQYF,TGCAGTGCTAGAGGGGAGATCTATACGCAGTATTTT
NA,few,TRBJ1-3,TRBV21-1,CASSKNGSARGESTIYF,TGTGCCAGCAGCAAAAATGGGTCCGCACGGGGGGAAAGCACCATATATTTT
NA,NA,TRBJ2-5,TRBV12-3/TRBV12-4,CASSKRNNQETQYF,TGTGCCAGCTCCAAGCGGAACAATCAAGAGACCCAGTACTTC
NA,many,TRBJ2-7,TRBV11-1,CASSLVRVRQAIRGNYEQYF,TGTGCCAGCAGCTTAGTCAGGGTGAGACAGGCTATAAGGGGAAACTACGAGCAGTACTTC
NA,few,TRBJ2-3,TRBV5-4,CASSPRGGLVIDTQYF,TGTGCCAGCAGCCCCAGGGGGGGCCTGGTAATTGATACGCAGTATTTT